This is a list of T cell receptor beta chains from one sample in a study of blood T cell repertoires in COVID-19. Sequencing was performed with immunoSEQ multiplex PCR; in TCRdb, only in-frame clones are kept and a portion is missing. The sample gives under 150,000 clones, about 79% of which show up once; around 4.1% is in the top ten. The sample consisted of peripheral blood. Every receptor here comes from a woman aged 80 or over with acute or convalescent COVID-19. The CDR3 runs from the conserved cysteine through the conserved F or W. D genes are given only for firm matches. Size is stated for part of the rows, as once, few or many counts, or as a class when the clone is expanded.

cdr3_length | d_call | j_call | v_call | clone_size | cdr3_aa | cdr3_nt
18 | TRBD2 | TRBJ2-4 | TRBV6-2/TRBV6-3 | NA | CASSYLFKGGMTKNIQYF | TGTGCCAGCAGTTACCTCTTTAAGGGAGGGATGACCAAAAACATTCAGTACTTC
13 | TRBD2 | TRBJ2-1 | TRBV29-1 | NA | CSVLAGEWGEQFF | TGCAGCGTTCTAGCGGGAGAATGGGGTGAGCAGTTCTTC
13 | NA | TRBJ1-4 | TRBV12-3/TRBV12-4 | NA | CASTQDSHEKLFF | TGTGCCAGCACTCAGGACAGTCATGAAAAACTGTTTTTT
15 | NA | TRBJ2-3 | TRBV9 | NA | CASSVVGQPTDTQYF | TGTGCCAGCAGCGTAGTAGGACAGCCCACAGATACGCAGTATTTT
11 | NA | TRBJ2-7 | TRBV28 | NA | CASNHGDEQYF | TGTGCCAGCAACCACGGTGACGAGCAGTACTTC
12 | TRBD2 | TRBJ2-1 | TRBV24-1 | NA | CATRTSPNEQFF | TGTGCCACCAGGACTAGCCCCAATGAGCAGTTCTTC
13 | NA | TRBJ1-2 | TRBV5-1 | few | CASSFSQGDGYTF | TGCGCCAGCAGCTTCAGCCAGGGCGATGGCTACACCTTC
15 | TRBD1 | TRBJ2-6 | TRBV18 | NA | CASSRTGSGANVLTF | TGTGCCAGCTCGAGGACAGGGTCTGGGGCCAACGTCCTGACTTTC
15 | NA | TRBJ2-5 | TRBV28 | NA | CASSTQIRAQETQYF | TGTGCCAGCAGTACGCAAATCAGGGCACAAGAGACCCAGTACTTC
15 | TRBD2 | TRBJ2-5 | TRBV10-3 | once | CAISETGGPQETQYF | TGTGCCATCAGTGAGACGGGAGGCCCCCAAGAGACCCAGTACTTC
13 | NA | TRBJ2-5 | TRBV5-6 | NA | CASSLSSRETQYF | TGTGCCAGCAGCTTGTCTTCGAGGGAGACCCAGTACTTC
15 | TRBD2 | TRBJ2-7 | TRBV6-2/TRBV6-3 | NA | CASTPGLAGISEQYF | TGTGCCAGCACCCCCGGACTAGCGGGAATAAGCGAGCAGTACTTC
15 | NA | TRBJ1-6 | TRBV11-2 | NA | CASSSLTGGGSPLHF | TGTGCCAGCAGCTCCTTAACCGGGGGGGGTTCACCCCTCCACTTT
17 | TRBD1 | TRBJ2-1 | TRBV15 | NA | CATSRGQGNLVYNEQFF | TGTGCCACCAGCAGGGGACAGGGCAATTTAGTGTACAATGAGCAGTTCTTC
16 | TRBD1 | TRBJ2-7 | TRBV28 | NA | CASSYEPGQGAHEQYF | TGTGCCAGCAGTTACGAACCGGGACAGGGTGCCCACGAGCAGTACTTC
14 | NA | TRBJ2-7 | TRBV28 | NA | CASSLSLGDREQYF | TGTGCCAGCAGTTTGTCTCTAGGAGACCGCGAGCAGTACTTC
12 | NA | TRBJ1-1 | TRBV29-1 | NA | CSGGAGNTEAFF | TGCAGCGGGGGGGCAGGGAACACTGAAGCTTTCTTT
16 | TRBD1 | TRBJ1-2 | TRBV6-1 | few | CASSDPGQDLNYGYTF | TGTGCCAGCAGTGACCCGGGACAGGACCTAAACTATGGCTACACCTTC
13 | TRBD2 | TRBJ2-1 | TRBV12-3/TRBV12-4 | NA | CASTSGVYNEQFF | TGTGCCAGCACGAGCGGGGTCTACAATGAGCAGTTCTTC
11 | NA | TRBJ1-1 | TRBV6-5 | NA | CASARGSEAFF | TGTGCCAGTGCGCGAGGCTCTGAAGCTTTCTTT
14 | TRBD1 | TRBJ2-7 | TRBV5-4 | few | CASSPGTGSYEQYF | TGTGCCAGCAGCCCCGGGACAGGGTCCTACGAGCAGTACTTC
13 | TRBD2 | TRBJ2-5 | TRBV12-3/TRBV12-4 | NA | CASSRLAQETQYF | TGTGCCAGCAGTCGACTAGCTCAAGAGACCCAGTACTTC
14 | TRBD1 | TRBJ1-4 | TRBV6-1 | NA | CASSWTGSSEKLFF | TGTGCCAGCAGTTGGACAGGGTCGAGTGAAAAACTGTTTTTT
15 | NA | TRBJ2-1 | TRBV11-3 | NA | CASSPQEQPYNEQFF | TGTGCCAGCAGCCCCCAAGAGCAACCCTACAATGAGCAGTTCTTC
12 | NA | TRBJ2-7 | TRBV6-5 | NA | CASGRPRLEQYF | TGTGCCAGCGGGCGACCTCGGCTCGAGCAGTACTTC
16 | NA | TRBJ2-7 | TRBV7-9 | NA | CASSLVPQGSTYEQYF | TGTGCCAGCAGCTTAGTTCCCCAGGGGAGCACCTACGAGCAGTACTTC
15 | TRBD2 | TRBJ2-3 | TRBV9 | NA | CASSVTSGSRDTQYF | TGTGCCAGCAGCGTGACTAGCGGGAGCAGAGATACGCAGTATTTT
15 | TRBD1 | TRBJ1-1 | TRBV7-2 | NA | CASSFKGTVADEAFF | TGTGCCAGCAGCTTCAAGGGGACAGTGGCGGATGAAGCTTTCTTT
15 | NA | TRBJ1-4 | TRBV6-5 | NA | CASSTHSATNEKLFF | TGTGCCAGCAGCACGCACAGTGCAACTAATGAAAAACTGTTTTTT
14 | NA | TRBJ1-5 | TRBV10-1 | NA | CASSERGHNQPQHF | TGCGCCAGCAGTGAGCGGGGTCACAATCAGCCCCAGCATTTT
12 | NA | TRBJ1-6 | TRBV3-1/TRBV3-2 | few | CASSQEAGPLHF | TGTGCCAGCAGCCAAGAGGCAGGTCCCCTCCACTTT
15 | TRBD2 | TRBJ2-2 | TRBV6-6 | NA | CASSSGSGSTGELFF | TGTGCCAGCAGTTCCGGTAGCGGGAGTACCGGGGAGCTGTTTTTT
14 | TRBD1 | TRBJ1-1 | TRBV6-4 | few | CASSPTPGQGGTFF | TGTGCCAGCAGTCCGACTCCGGGACAGGGGGGAACTTTCTTT
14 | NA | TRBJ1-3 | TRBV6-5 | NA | CASRSPISGNTIYF | TGTGCCAGCAGGAGTCCCATCTCTGGAAACACCATATATTTT
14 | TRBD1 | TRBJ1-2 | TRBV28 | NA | CASSLAGQVYGYTF | TGTGCCAGCAGTTTGGCGGGACAGGTCTATGGCTACACCTTC
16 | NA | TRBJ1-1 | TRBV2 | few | CASSEAHRVWNTEAFF | TGTGCCAGCAGTGAAGCGCATCGGGTGTGGAACACTGAAGCTTTCTTT
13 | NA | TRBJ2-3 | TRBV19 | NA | CASRGLATDTQYF | TGTGCCAGTAGGGGACTTGCCACAGATACGCAGTATTTT
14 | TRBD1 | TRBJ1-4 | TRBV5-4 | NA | CASSSQGVGEKLFF | TGTGCCAGCAGCTCCCAGGGGGTAGGAGAAAAACTGTTTTTT
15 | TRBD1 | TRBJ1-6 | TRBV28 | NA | CASRPGTGRFKTLHF | TGTGCCAGCAGACCGGGGACAGGGCGGTTTAAAACCCTCCACTTT
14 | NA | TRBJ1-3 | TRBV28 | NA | CASIRQPGGNTIYF | TGTGCCAGCATACGGCAGCCGGGAGGAAACACCATATATTTT
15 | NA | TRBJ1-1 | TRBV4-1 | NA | CASSQVWRGNTEAFF | TGCGCCAGCAGCCAAGTATGGAGGGGGAACACTGAAGCTTTCTTT
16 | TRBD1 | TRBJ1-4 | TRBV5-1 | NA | CASRTGQTSTNEKLFF | TGCGCCAGCAGAACGGGACAGACTTCAACTAATGAAAAACTGTTTTTT
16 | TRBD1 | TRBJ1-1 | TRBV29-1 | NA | CSVDEYRGRIYTEAFF | TGCAGCGTTGATGAGTACAGGGGGCGCATTTACACTGAAGCTTTCTTT
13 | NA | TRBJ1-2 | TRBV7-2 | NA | CASSPTENYGYTF | TGTGCCAGCAGCCCGACAGAGAACTATGGCTACACCTTC
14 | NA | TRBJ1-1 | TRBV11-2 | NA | CASSLRGLNTEAFF | TGTGCCAGCAGCTTGCGGGGGCTGAACACTGAAGCTTTCTTT
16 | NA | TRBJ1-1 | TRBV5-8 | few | CASSLGLSGVHTEAFF | TGTGCCAGCAGCTTGGGCCTAAGCGGGGTACACACTGAAGCTTTCTTT
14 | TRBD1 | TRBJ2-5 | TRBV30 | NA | CAWSVGQGQETQYF | TGTGCCTGGAGTGTGGGACAGGGACAAGAGACCCAGTACTTC
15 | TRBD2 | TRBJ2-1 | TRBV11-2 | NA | CASSLSGATYNEQFF | TGTGCCAGCAGCCTTAGCGGGGCTACCTACAATGAGCAGTTCTTC
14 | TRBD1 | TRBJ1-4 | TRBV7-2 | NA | CASADKGQNEKLFF | TGTGCCAGCGCAGACAAGGGACAGAATGAAAAACTGTTTTTT
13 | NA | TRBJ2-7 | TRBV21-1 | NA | CASSLGVHHEQYF | TGTGCCAGCAGCCTAGGGGTCCACCACGAGCAGTACTTC
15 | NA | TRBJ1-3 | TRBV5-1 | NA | CASSLAGGSGNTIYF | TGCGCCAGCAGCTTGGCCGGGGGCTCTGGAAACACCATATATTTT